This T cell receptor (beta chain) derives from a study of OX40 agonist ivuxolimab in advanced cancers. Libraries were prepared by immunoSEQ multiplex PCR; TCRdb keeps only in-frame clonotypes and omits some of them. The sample records some 20,000 clones, 84% being singletons. The CDR3 sequence is 14 residues long. Germline CDR1 and CDR2: SGHDN and FVKESK. V lost 8 bases to trimming and J lost 5 bases, with 19 bases between them. As to this clone: This likely came from a read error, as a far larger clone is one base away.

This receptor was obtained from an adult with an advanced solid tumor such as melanoma, head and neck, liver or kidney cancer. This sample comprised CD4+ or CD8+ T cells sorted from blood, obtained in a trial of the OX40 agonist ivuxolimab. The rearrangement links TRBV14 to TRBJ2-7; D is perhaps TRBD1 (6 bases). The CDR3, as DNA: TGTGCCAGCGGCAGGACAGCGTATAACCACGAGCAGTACTTC. This gives the protein CASGRTAYNHEQYF.